A single sample is the source of the 22 T cell receptor beta chains below, sequenced in a study of T cells in Graves' hyperthyroidism and ophthalmopathy. RNA transcripts yielded amplified TCR beta CDR3 regions. HTBI primers were the set used in a first-round RT-PCR of the TCR CDR3. TCRdb processed the multiplex PCR reads anew with MiXCR; each CDR3 protein has one entry. The data contain roughly 800,000 distinct CDR3 sequences, 38% of them singletons. The sample was blood. The receptors were sampled from a man younger than 35 with Graves' hyperthyroidism.

The V call is TRBV3-1, the J call TRBJ1-2; D is ambiguous. Germline V gene lookup returns CDR1 LGHDT and CDR2 YNNKEL (reference sequence). Trimming cost V 0 bases and J 1 base, with 6 bases left between them. This CDR3 is 14 amino acids long. This CDR3 reads CASSQDPLNYGYTF. In DNA form, the CDR3 reads TGTGCCAGCAGCCAAGATCCACTTAACTATGGCTACACCTTC.

In regard to this clonotype: Just one base apart from a much larger clone, this may be a read error. V gene TRBV20-1 combines with J gene TRBJ1-1; D uncertain. Germline CDR1 reads DFQATT; CDR2 reads SNEGSKA (reference sequence). The CDR3 sequence is 13 residues long. Here the CDR3 reads CSKWQIMNTEDFF. CDR3 DNA sequence: TGCAGTAAATGGCAGATCATGAACACTGAAGATTTCTTT.

This clonotype has at least ten counts. The chain employs TRBV20-1 and TRBJ1-5, with 9 bases lining up with TRBD1. Germline CDR1 DFQATT, CDR2 SNEGSKA (reference sequence). V dropped 3 bases and J dropped 5; count of bases not matched to a gene: 8. CDR3 length equals 15 residues. The CDR3 bases are TGCAGTGCTAGTATAGTAACAGGGGGCCATCAGCCCCAGCATTTT. Protein: CSASIVTGGHQPQHF.

Only a few counts were recorded for this clonotype. This chain links TRBV20-1 with TRBJ2-5; 11 positions agree with TRBD2. CDR3 length: 17 residues. The V and J ends lost 0 bases and 0 bases, in that order; junction bases with no gene match: 6. Germline CDR1 DFQATT, CDR2 SNEGSKA (reference sequence). The CDR3 coding sequence is TGCAGTGCTAGAGATCCAACTAGCGGGAGAGACCAAGAGACCCAGTACTTC. Its protein is CSARDPTSGRDQETQYF.

As to this clonotype: This may arise from a read error, as a much more abundant clone is one base away. The V gene is TRBV2, the J gene TRBJ2-5; TRBD2 agrees at 7 bases. Germline V gene data show CDR1 as SNHLY and CDR2 as FYNNEI. The CDR3 spans 15 residues. CDR3 sequence (DNA): TGTGCCAGCAGCCCGGGGAGGGGCTTGGGTGAGACCCAGCACTTC. This gives the protein CASSPGRGLGETQHF.

The gene calls are TRBV5-1 and TRBJ1-1; unclear D gene. The germline V and J ends were trimmed by 0 bases and 1 base, with 10 bases remaining between them. This CDR3 contains 15 residues. CDR1 is SGHRS and CDR2 is YFSETQ in the germline V gene. The CDR3 reads CASSLAAVRNTEAFF. In DNA form, the CDR3 reads TGCGCCAGCAGCTTGGCCGCGGTTCGGAACACTGAAGCTTTCTTT.

The chain has TRBV4-1 and TRBJ2-7, with a weak D call TRBD1 (5 bases). The germline V gene encodes CDR1 MGHRA and CDR2 YSYEKL. Trimming removed 4 bases from V and 4 bases from J, with 17 bases in between. This CDR3 comprises 15 residues. The DNA of the CDR3 is TGCGCCAGCAGCCGATCTCAGGGCTGGGATTACGAGCAGTACTTC. It codes for CASSRSQGWDYEQYF.

A note on this clonotype: It may be a read error: a sequence one base away is much more abundant. The gene calls are TRBV5-6 and TRBJ1-1, with D perhaps TRBD1 (5 bases). V dropped 3 bases and J dropped 1 base, with 7 bases sitting between them. The CDR3 totals 13 residues. Germline values: CDR1 SGHDT, CDR2 YYEEEE. The CDR3 loop is CASSWGPNTEAFF. The DNA for the CDR3 is TGTGCCAGCAGCTGGGGACCGAACACTGAAGCTTTCTTT.

This clonotype was found many times. CDR3 in DNA: TGTGCCATCAGTGTACAGGGGACCCCTTCTAACTATGGCTACACCTTC. The encoded protein is CAISVQGTPSNYGYTF. This chain uses TRBV10-3 with TRBJ1-2, with 7 bases that match TRBD1. The CDR3 has 16 residues. J was trimmed by 0 bases and V by 4 bases; bases with no gene match: 8. CDR1 is ENHRY and CDR2 is SYGVKD in the germline V gene.

The sample holds a few counts of this clonotype. The V gene is TRBV9, the J gene TRBJ2-7; 7 nucleotides agree with TRBD2. CDR1 and CDR2 (germline): SGDLS, YYNGEE. The CDR3 covers 15 residues. V was pared by 0 bases and J by 2 bases, with 5 bases of the junction left unmatched. CDR3 bases: TGTGCCAGCAGCGTAGGGGAGGGTTCCACCTACGAGCAGTACTTC. Protein product: CASSVGEGSTYEQYF.

This chain links TRBV29-1 with TRBJ1-5; D gene unclear. CDR1 is SQVTM, CDR2 ANQGSEA, per germline. The CDR3 totals 14 residues. Trimming pared 8 bases from V and 2 bases from J, leaving 16 bases between. The CDR3 loop reads CSQDPGVGNQPQHF. CDR3 sequence (DNA): TGCAGCCAAGATCCCGGGGTGGGCAATCAGCCCCAGCATTTT.

This clonotype was seen repeatedly, ten times or more. The V call is TRBV29-1, the J call TRBJ1-1; a weak D match, TRBD1 (6 bases). V lost 7 bases to trimming and J lost 0 bases, with 12 bases between them. The germline CDR1 and CDR2 sequences are SQVTM and ANQGSEA. This CDR3 has 13 residues. As DNA, the CDR3 is TGCAGCGCCAACGGGGGCATGAACACTGAAGCTTTCTTT. Translating gives CSANGGMNTEAFF.

The V and J genes are TRBV20-1 and TRBJ2-5, with TRBD1 matching over 7 bases. The CDR3 sequence is 11 residues long. Germline-derived CDR1 and CDR2 are DFQATT and SNEGSKA (reference sequence). J lost 12 bases, V lost 6 bases, and 10 bases had no gene match. The CDR3 loop is CSAPRQGNKYF. CDR3 coding DNA: TGCAGTGCCCCTAGACAGGGAAACAAGTACTTC.

This clonotype was picked up many times. The CDR3 bases are TGTGCCAGCAGCAGAAGACAGGGGGCGGGAGAGACCCAGTACTTC. This codes for CASSRRQGAGETQYF. This chain links TRBV7-2 with TRBJ2-5; 10 nucleotides align to TRBD1. This CDR3 has 15 amino acids. Per the germline V gene, CDR1 is SGHTA and CDR2 is FQGNSA. V gave up 5 bases and J gave up 4 bases; unmatched junction bases: 7.

V gene TRBV25-1 combines with J gene TRBJ1-1; 7 positions match TRBD1. Unmatched junction bases numbered 5, after V lost 2 bases and J lost 2 bases. The CDR3 runs 15 residues. CDR1 is MGHDK and CDR2 is SYGVNS in the germline V gene. This CDR3 reads CASSEPGGGNTEAFF. For the CDR3, the DNA is TGTGCCAGCAGTGAACCAGGGGGTGGAAACACTGAAGCTTTCTTT.

This rearrangement joins TRBV29-1 to TRBJ1-1; 10 nucleotides match TRBD1. CDR3 length equals 12 residues. V was pared by 8 bases and J by 4 bases, with 4 bases of the junction left unmatched. Germline lookup yields CDR1 SQVTM and CDR2 ANQGSEA. The CDR3 nucleotides are TGCAGCCAAAGGACAGGGGGCACTGAAGCTTTCTTT. Translating it yields CSQRTGGTEAFF. Full variable domain (missing parts from reference TRBV29-1 and TRBJ1-1): SAVISQKPSRDICQRGTSLTIQCQVDSQVTMMFWYRQQPGQSLTLIATANQGSEATYESGFVIDKFPISRPNLTFSTLTVSNMSPEDSSIYLCSQRTGGTEAFFGQGTRLTVV.

V and J are TRBV6-2 or TRBV6-3 and TRBJ2-5; D might be TRBD1 (7 bases). The germline V gene encodes CDR1 MNHEY and CDR2 SVGEGT. CDR3 length equals 15 residues. Trimming removed 4 bases from V and 4 bases from J, with 16 bases in between. CDR3 DNA: TGTGCCAGCAGTTCGGAGGGGGCCCGGGGAGAGACCCAGTACTTC. Translated, it gives CASSSEGARGETQYF.

The V gene is TRBV7-9, the J gene TRBJ2-5, with 8 nucleotides matching TRBD2. The V gene end was trimmed by 5 bases and the J gene end by 6 bases; junction bases not matched to a gene: 11. Germline V gives CDR1 SEHNR, CDR2 FQNEAQ (reference sequence). The CDR3 length is 15 residues. DNA of the CDR3: TGTGCCAGCAGCCGTGAATTAGCGGGGCGGCAGACCCAGTACTTC. Amino acids: CASSRELAGRQTQYF.

V gene TRBV10-3 combines with J gene TRBJ1-1; D perhaps matches TRBD1 (5 bases). The CDR3 extends over 15 amino acids. V shed 2 bases and J shed 6 bases, with 16 bases lying between them. Germline V lookup: CDR1 ENHRY, CDR2 SYGVKD. The CDR3 region is CAISEGDAGHAEAFF. In DNA, the CDR3 is TGTGCCATCAGTGAGGGAGATGCAGGGCATGCTGAAGCTTTCTTT.

The chain is built from TRBV9 and TRBJ1-1; tentatively, D is TRBD1 (5 bases). V was cut by 0 bases and J by 1 base, with 16 bases left in between. The CDR3 has 17 amino acids. Germline CDR1 reads SGDLS; CDR2 reads YYNGEE. DNA for the CDR3: TGTGCCAGCAGCGTAGCCCTACCCGGGGGGGGGAACACTGAAGCTTTCTTT. Residues: CASSVALPGGGNTEAFF.

A word on this clonotype: Mismatch with germline at one junction end may stem from a read error. The genes are TRBV12-3 or TRBV12-4 and TRBJ2-3; 10 bases fit TRBD2. This CDR3 region has 13 residues. The CDR3 region is CASSPLAGDMQYF. The CDR3 DNA reads as TGTGCCAGCAGCCCTCTAGCGGGAGATATGCAGTATTTT.

The chain couples TRBV7-2 to TRBJ2-7; no definite D call. The CDR3 has 16 residues. With 5 bases removed from V and 0 bases from J, the gap between germline ends came to 17 bases. CDR1 SGHTA and CDR2 FQGNSA come from the germline V gene. The CDR3 protein is CASSPQALRSSYEQYF. CDR3 bases: TGTGCCAGCAGCCCGCAGGCTCTTCGAAGCTCCTACGAGCAGTACTTC.